A selection of T cell receptor beta chains follows, all from one sample in a study of graft-versus-host responses after intestinal transplantation. The data were produced by immunoSEQ multiplex PCR, yet TCRdb's version contains in-frame clones alone and is incomplete. The table shows about 99,000 clones, with over 75% occurring only once. These receptors' targets are unknown. Sequenced here: unstimulated CD4+ T cells sorted from spleen or lymph node cells, sampled before intestinal transplant. Receptors originate from a human donor who received an intestinal transplant. Each CDR3 is given with its conserved first and last residue. The order of the fields is J gene, V gene, clone size, D gene, CDR3 length, CDR3 DNA, CDR3 protein. The D gene is left open where the match is weak. Rows may omit the clone size; those that give it use once, few, many or a size class.

J gene: TRBJ2-7; V gene: TRBV5-4; clone size: -; D gene: TRBD1; CDR3 length: 14; CDR3 DNA: TGTGCCAGCAGCTTGGGGCAGGGGGCCTACGAGCAGTACTTC; CDR3 protein: CASSLGQGAYEQYF
J gene: TRBJ1-1; V gene: TRBV5-6; clone size: -; D gene: TRBD1; CDR3 length: 16; CDR3 DNA: TGTGCCAGCAGCTTGAGGCGGGCTCAGGGACAGGGTGAAGCTTTCTTT; CDR3 protein: CASSLRRAQGQGEAFF
J gene: TRBJ2-2; V gene: TRBV7-9; clone size: -; D gene: TRBD2; CDR3 length: 16; CDR3 DNA: TGTGCCAGCAGCACCAGGACTAGCGGGAGGACCGGGGAGCTGTTTTTT; CDR3 protein: CASSTRTSGRTGELFF
J gene: TRBJ2-5; V gene: TRBV7-9; clone size: once; D gene: TRBD1; CDR3 length: 16; CDR3 DNA: TGTGCCAGCAGTCATGGGACAGGGGGCATCACAGAGACCCAGTACTTC; CDR3 protein: CASSHGTGGITETQYF
J gene: TRBJ2-3; V gene: TRBV5-1; clone size: once; D gene: TRBD1; CDR3 length: 15; CDR3 DNA: TGCGCCAGCAGATCTTGGGACAGGGGACCAGATACGCAGTATTTT; CDR3 protein: CASRSWDRGPDTQYF
J gene: TRBJ2-1; V gene: TRBV10-3; clone size: -; D gene: TRBD2; CDR3 length: 16; CDR3 DNA: TGTGCCATCAGACCTGGACTAGCGGGAGGGGAAAATGAGCAGTTCTTC; CDR3 protein: CAIRPGLAGGENEQFF
J gene: TRBJ1-2; V gene: TRBV5-1; clone size: -; D gene: -; CDR3 length: 17; CDR3 DNA: TGCGCCAGCAGCTTTGGGACCCGGGGGAGATCTAACTATGGCTACACCTTC; CDR3 protein: CASSFGTRGRSNYGYTF
J gene: TRBJ2-2; V gene: TRBV27; clone size: -; D gene: TRBD2; CDR3 length: 17; CDR3 DNA: TGTGCCAGCCGTGGGACTAGCGGGAGGGGGCGCACCGGGGAGCTGTTTTTT; CDR3 protein: CASRGTSGRGRTGELFF
J gene: TRBJ2-7; V gene: TRBV2; clone size: -; D gene: TRBD1; CDR3 length: 15; CDR3 DNA: TGTGCCAGCAGGCGACGAGGGGACAGTTCCTACGAGCAGTACTTC; CDR3 protein: CASRRRGDSSYEQYF
J gene: TRBJ2-7; V gene: TRBV2; clone size: -; D gene: -; CDR3 length: 15; CDR3 DNA: TGTGCCAGCAGTAGATATTGGCGGGGTGGCTACGAGCAGTACTTC; CDR3 protein: CASSRYWRGGYEQYF
J gene: TRBJ2-7; V gene: TRBV2; clone size: -; D gene: TRBD2; CDR3 length: 15; CDR3 DNA: TGTGCCAGCAGACCCGTCGGGCTAGCGGGTGACGAGCAGTACTTC; CDR3 protein: CASRPVGLAGDEQYF
J gene: TRBJ2-3; V gene: TRBV7-3; clone size: -; D gene: -; CDR3 length: 14; CDR3 DNA: TGTGCCAGCAGCACGGTGGGATCTGCAGATACGCAGTATTTT; CDR3 protein: CASSTVGSADTQYF
J gene: TRBJ1-6; V gene: TRBV30; clone size: -; D gene: -; CDR3 length: 12; CDR3 DNA: TGTGCCTGTTCGACAGATAATTCACCCCTCCACTTT; CDR3 protein: CACSTDNSPLHF
J gene: TRBJ2-1; V gene: TRBV6-1; clone size: -; D gene: -; CDR3 length: 15; CDR3 DNA: TGTGCCAGCAGTTGGACCGGGACGACGGGAAATGAGCAGTTCTTC; CDR3 protein: CASSWTGTTGNEQFF
J gene: TRBJ1-2; V gene: TRBV9; clone size: -; D gene: TRBD1; CDR3 length: 14; CDR3 DNA: TGTGCCAGCAGCACTCCGACAGGGGACTATGGCTACACCTTC; CDR3 protein: CASSTPTGDYGYTF
J gene: TRBJ1-3; V gene: TRBV6-1; clone size: -; D gene: -; CDR3 length: 17; CDR3 DNA: TGTGCCAGCAGTGGAGATTCACCGGGACGGCCTAGAAACACCATATATTTT; CDR3 protein: CASSGDSPGRPRNTIYF
J gene: TRBJ2-3; V gene: TRBV5-1; clone size: once; D gene: -; CDR3 length: 15; CDR3 DNA: TGCGCCAGCGCAACAGGCCTCATTGGTACAGATACGCAGTATTTT; CDR3 protein: CASATGLIGTDTQYF
J gene: TRBJ2-3; V gene: TRBV6-6; clone size: -; D gene: TRBD2; CDR3 length: 15; CDR3 DNA: TGTGCCAGCAAAGGCGGGGGGGCCGGGGAAGATACGCAGTATTTT; CDR3 protein: CASKGGGAGEDTQYF
J gene: TRBJ2-5; V gene: TRBV7-9; clone size: -; D gene: -; CDR3 length: 14; CDR3 DNA: TGTGCCAGCAGCCTACGGGACTCCCAAGAGACCCAGTACTTC; CDR3 protein: CASSLRDSQETQYF
J gene: TRBJ2-3; V gene: TRBV5-1; clone size: -; D gene: -; CDR3 length: 14; CDR3 DNA: TGCGCCAGCAGCTTGGGCCAGCACACAGATACGCAGTATTTT; CDR3 protein: CASSLGQHTDTQYF
J gene: TRBJ2-2; V gene: TRBV4-1; clone size: -; D gene: -; CDR3 length: 17; CDR3 DNA: TGCGCCAGCAGCCGCAGTAGCCATTATACGAACACCGGGGAGCTGTTTTTT; CDR3 protein: CASSRSSHYTNTGELFF
J gene: TRBJ2-5; V gene: TRBV10-1; clone size: -; D gene: TRBD1; CDR3 length: 13; CDR3 DNA: TGCGCCAGCAGGGACAGGCGAAAAGAGACCCAGTACTTC; CDR3 protein: CASRDRRKETQYF
J gene: TRBJ1-1; V gene: TRBV19; clone size: -; D gene: -; CDR3 length: 13; CDR3 DNA: TGTGCCAGTAGTATAACCCGGAACACTGAAGCTTTCTTT; CDR3 protein: CASSITRNTEAFF
J gene: TRBJ2-3; V gene: TRBV28; clone size: -; D gene: -; CDR3 length: 15; CDR3 DNA: TGTGCCAGCAGTTACGGCGGCTATATCGCGGGTACGCAGTATTTT; CDR3 protein: CASSYGGYIAGTQYF
J gene: TRBJ2-7; V gene: TRBV6-6; clone size: -; D gene: TRBD2; CDR3 length: 15; CDR3 DNA: TGTGCCAGCAGTTACGCTCAAGCGGGATGGGGGGAGCAGTACTTC; CDR3 protein: CASSYAQAGWGEQYF
J gene: TRBJ2-7; V gene: TRBV28; clone size: -; D gene: -; CDR3 length: 14; CDR3 DNA: TGTGCCGGCAGGCAAAGGGCCCCCTCCTACGAGCAGTACTTC; CDR3 protein: CAGRQRAPSYEQYF
J gene: TRBJ1-1; V gene: TRBV5-1; clone size: once; D gene: TRBD1; CDR3 length: 15; CDR3 DNA: TGCGCCAGCACCTGGGGGGGACAGGGAAAAACTGAAGCTTTCTTT; CDR3 protein: CASTWGGQGKTEAFF
J gene: TRBJ2-3; V gene: TRBV7-3; clone size: -; D gene: TRBD2; CDR3 length: 16; CDR3 DNA: TGTGCCAGCAGCACACAGCGGGGGGGCCGTCTAGATACGCAGTATTTT; CDR3 protein: CASSTQRGGRLDTQYF
J gene: TRBJ2-3; V gene: TRBV14; clone size: -; D gene: -; CDR3 length: 11; CDR3 DNA: TGTGCCAGCAGCCAAGGAGATACGCAGTATTTT; CDR3 protein: CASSQGDTQYF
J gene: TRBJ2-5; V gene: TRBV4-1; clone size: -; D gene: -; CDR3 length: 12; CDR3 DNA: TGCGCCAGCAGCCAAAGCCGAGAGACCCAGTACTTC; CDR3 protein: CASSQSRETQYF
J gene: TRBJ1-5; V gene: TRBV12-5; clone size: -; D gene: -; CDR3 length: 15; CDR3 DNA: TGTGCTAGTGGTTTGGGCAGGGACGGAGGGGAGCCCCAGCATTTT; CDR3 protein: CASGLGRDGGEPQHF
J gene: TRBJ2-2; V gene: TRBV9; clone size: -; D gene: -; CDR3 length: 15; CDR3 DNA: TGTGCCAGCAGCGTAGAACGTCCCAACACCGGGGAGCTGTTTTTT; CDR3 protein: CASSVERPNTGELFF
J gene: TRBJ1-2; V gene: TRBV14; clone size: -; D gene: -; CDR3 length: 13; CDR3 DNA: TGTGCCAGCAGCCAACCGGGAACCTATGGCTACACCTTC; CDR3 protein: CASSQPGTYGYTF
J gene: TRBJ1-1; V gene: TRBV6-5; clone size: -; D gene: -; CDR3 length: 15; CDR3 DNA: TGTGCCAGCAGTCGCACTCTCTCGGGGGGTACTGAAGCTTTCTTT; CDR3 protein: CASSRTLSGGTEAFF
J gene: TRBJ2-5; V gene: TRBV9; clone size: -; D gene: -; CDR3 length: 15; CDR3 DNA: TGTGCCAGCAGCGTAAGGGGGGGACAACAAGAGACCCAGTACTTC; CDR3 protein: CASSVRGGQQETQYF
J gene: TRBJ1-2; V gene: TRBV28; clone size: once; D gene: TRBD1; CDR3 length: 19; CDR3 DNA: TGTGCCAGCAGGACCTTGACCGGGACAGGGAGGGGAGCTAACTATGGCTACACCTTC; CDR3 protein: CASRTLTGTGRGANYGYTF
J gene: TRBJ2-7; V gene: TRBV29-1; clone size: -; D gene: TRBD2; CDR3 length: 17; CDR3 DNA: TGCAGCGCAACTGGACTAGCGGGGGGGCCGGTCACCTACGAGCAGTACTTC; CDR3 protein: CSATGLAGGPVTYEQYF
J gene: TRBJ2-1; V gene: TRBV9; clone size: -; D gene: TRBD2; CDR3 length: 15; CDR3 DNA: TGTGCCAGCAGCGTGAGCGGGGGATCCTACAATGAGCAGTTCTTC; CDR3 protein: CASSVSGGSYNEQFF
J gene: TRBJ2-2; V gene: TRBV6-4; clone size: -; D gene: TRBD2; CDR3 length: 19; CDR3 DNA: TGTGCCAGCTTACCCCCCGACTCAGCGGGGGGGCCAAAAACCGGGGAGCTGTTTTTT; CDR3 protein: CASLPPDSAGGPKTGELFF
J gene: TRBJ2-3; V gene: TRBV5-4; clone size: -; D gene: TRBD2; CDR3 length: 15; CDR3 DNA: TGTGCCAGCAGCTGGAGCGGGGGACACACAGATACGCAGTATTTT; CDR3 protein: CASSWSGGHTDTQYF
J gene: TRBJ2-7; V gene: TRBV2; clone size: few; D gene: -; CDR3 length: 14; CDR3 DNA: TGTGCCAGCAGTGCGCCAGGGGTGGATTACGAGCAGTACTTC; CDR3 protein: CASSAPGVDYEQYF
J gene: TRBJ1-1; V gene: TRBV12-5; clone size: -; D gene: -; CDR3 length: 15; CDR3 DNA: TGTGCTAGTGGTCCGTATAGCGGGGGGAACACTGAAGCTTTCTTT; CDR3 protein: CASGPYSGGNTEAFF
J gene: TRBJ2-3; V gene: TRBV19; clone size: -; D gene: TRBD2; CDR3 length: 13; CDR3 DNA: TGTGCCATTGGACTAGCGGGCACAGATACGCAGTATTTT; CDR3 protein: CAIGLAGTDTQYF
J gene: TRBJ1-5; V gene: TRBV19; clone size: -; D gene: -; CDR3 length: 14; CDR3 DNA: TGTGCCAGTACCCTACAGGGTTTCAATCAGCCCCAGCATTTT; CDR3 protein: CASTLQGFNQPQHF
J gene: TRBJ2-6; V gene: TRBV10-2; clone size: -; D gene: -; CDR3 length: 16; CDR3 DNA: TGCGCCAGCAGTCCATCTGACAGCGTCGGGGCCAACGTCCTGACTTTC; CDR3 protein: CASSPSDSVGANVLTF
J gene: TRBJ2-5; V gene: TRBV7-9; clone size: -; D gene: TRBD2; CDR3 length: 14; CDR3 DNA: TGTGCCAGCAGCTTAAACAGCGGGAGGGAGACCCAGTACTTC; CDR3 protein: CASSLNSGRETQYF
J gene: TRBJ2-5; V gene: TRBV7-9; clone size: -; D gene: TRBD1; CDR3 length: 18; CDR3 DNA: TGTGCCAGCAGGTTAGAGCCCGGGACAGGGTTGACTTCGGAGACCCAGTACTTC; CDR3 protein: CASRLEPGTGLTSETQYF
J gene: TRBJ2-7; V gene: TRBV15; clone size: -; D gene: -; CDR3 length: 16; CDR3 DNA: TGTGCCACCAGCAGAGGGCCGCCAGGATCGACTTACGAGCAGTACTTC; CDR3 protein: CATSRGPPGSTYEQYF